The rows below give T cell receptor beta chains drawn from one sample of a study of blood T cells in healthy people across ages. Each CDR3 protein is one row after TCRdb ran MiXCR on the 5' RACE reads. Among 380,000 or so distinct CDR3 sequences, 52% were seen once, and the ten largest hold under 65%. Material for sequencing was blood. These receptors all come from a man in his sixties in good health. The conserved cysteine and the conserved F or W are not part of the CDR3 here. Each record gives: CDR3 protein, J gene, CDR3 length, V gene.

SARGNRAYEQY | TRBJ2-7 | 11 | TRBV20-1
SARPINSNYGYT | TRBJ1-2 | 12 | TRBV20-1
ASSLTGLVGTDTQY | TRBJ2-3 | 14 | TRBV4-3
ASSLRPGQGYEQY | - | 13 | TRBV5-5
ASSFGGGEETQY | TRBJ2-5 | 12 | TRBV7-2
AISESMEETQY | TRBJ2-5 | 11 | TRBV10-3
ATSTFGEGDNEQY | - | 13 | TRBV15
SVVRGGLEAQY | TRBJ2-5 | 11 | TRBV29-1
SVEDPRDYEQY | TRBJ2-7 | 11 | TRBV29-1
ASSQAQGARIGTDTQY | TRBJ2-3 | 16 | TRBV3-1
ASSVLGGRASGRWDNEQF | TRBJ2-1 | 18 | TRBV2
ASSPNWGQETQY | TRBJ2-5 | 12 | TRBV9
ASSYPTGRETQF | TRBJ2-1 | 12 | TRBV3-1
ASSGGGWYGYT | TRBJ1-2 | 11 | TRBV12-3/TRBV12-4
ASSQWDRGTEAF | TRBJ1-1 | 12 | TRBV4-1
SARVRDTRSYNEQY | - | 14 | TRBV20-1
ASSLEGPTEAF | TRBJ1-1 | 11 | TRBV11-2
ASMDRGSYEQY | TRBJ2-7 | 11 | TRBV30
ASSLSGIYEQY | TRBJ2-7 | 11 | TRBV7-2
ASSNTGAPYEQY | TRBJ2-7 | 12 | TRBV6-2/TRBV6-3
ASSYSGISTDTQY | TRBJ2-3 | 13 | TRBV6-2/TRBV6-3
ASSPGTANNEKLF | TRBJ1-4 | 13 | TRBV4-1
ASSLEAWDTQY | TRBJ2-3 | 11 | TRBV7-8
SVDSRYYGYT | TRBJ1-2 | 10 | TRBV29-1
ASSLAGEST | TRBJ1-2 | 9 | TRBV12-3/TRBV12-4
SAKVASYEQY | TRBJ2-7 | 10 | TRBV20-1
ASSGRDRAIKGKSYEQY | - | 17 | TRBV7-2
SATQEMSTEAF | TRBJ1-1 | 11 | TRBV20-1
SGQPPNYGYT | TRBJ1-2 | 10 | TRBV20-1
ASSSPMRNERF | TRBJ2-1 | 11 | TRBV7-2
VSISTGQLH | TRBJ1-6 | 9 | TRBV6-6
ASSFRPGLASGEQY | TRBJ2-7 | 14 | TRBV5-6
SAGKGDIKRTDTQY | TRBJ2-3 | 14 | TRBV20-1
AWSETGFGEKLF | TRBJ1-4 | 12 | TRBV30
SAPRSGTPNTEAF | TRBJ1-1 | 13 | TRBV20-1
SAVTGANSGANVLT | TRBJ2-6 | 14 | TRBV20-1
ATSDHRQFDVHGYT | TRBJ1-2 | 14 | TRBV24-1
ASSLGGTSGINEQF | TRBJ2-1 | 14 | TRBV5-1
SARPLQGRSYEQY | TRBJ2-7 | 13 | TRBV20-1
ASSLVKGETQY | TRBJ2-5 | 11 | TRBV7-9
ASSMGPNQETQY | TRBJ2-5 | 12 | TRBV7-6
SASKSGNEAF | TRBJ1-1 | 10 | TRBV20-1
ASSLSRVQETQY | TRBJ2-5 | 12 | TRBV27
ASSQYRGREQY | TRBJ2-7 | 11 | TRBV7-2
ASRPRLTGVNYEQY | - | 14 | TRBV6-2/TRBV6-3
SARLSAGSSYEQY | TRBJ2-7 | 13 | TRBV20-1
SAHNAGGSSYEQY | TRBJ2-7 | 13 | TRBV20-1
ASSLVASQNYEQY | - | 13 | TRBV7-2
SARVRRGFSTDTQY | TRBJ2-3 | 14 | TRBV20-1
ASSLGTASRYGYT | TRBJ1-2 | 13 | TRBV3-1
ASSRLLAGVTDTQY | TRBJ2-3 | 14 | TRBV11-2
ASSYSIAGATNEKLF | TRBJ1-4 | 15 | TRBV6-2/TRBV6-3
ASSLVRRAVILYEQY | TRBJ2-7 | 15 | TRBV6-6
ASSSGGLSTDTQY | TRBJ2-3 | 13 | TRBV7-3
SGETGAAAQF | TRBJ2-1 | 10 | TRBV20-1
ASSFDLLPPHNEQF | TRBJ2-1 | 14 | TRBV6-2/TRBV6-3
ASSLAHLNSPLH | TRBJ1-6 | 12 | TRBV5-1
ASSLDRGEQY | - | 10 | TRBV7-2